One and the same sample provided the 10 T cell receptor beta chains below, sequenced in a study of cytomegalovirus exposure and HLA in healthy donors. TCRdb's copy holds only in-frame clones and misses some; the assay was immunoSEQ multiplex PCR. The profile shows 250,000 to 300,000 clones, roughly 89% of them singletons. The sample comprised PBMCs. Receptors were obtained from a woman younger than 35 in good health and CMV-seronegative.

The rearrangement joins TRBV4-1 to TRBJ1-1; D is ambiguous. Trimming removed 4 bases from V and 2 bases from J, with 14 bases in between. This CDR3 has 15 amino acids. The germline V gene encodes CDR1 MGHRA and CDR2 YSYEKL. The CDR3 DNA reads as TGCGCCAGCAGCCCGATTGGCGGGAGAAACACTGAAGCTTTCTTT. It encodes CASSPIGGRNTEAFF.

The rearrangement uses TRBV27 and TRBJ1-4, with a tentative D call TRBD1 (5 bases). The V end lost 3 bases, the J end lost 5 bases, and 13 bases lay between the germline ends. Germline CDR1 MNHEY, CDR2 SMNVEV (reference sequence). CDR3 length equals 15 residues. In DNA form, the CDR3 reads TGTGCCAGCAGTTTTTTGCGGGGACGCAATGAAAAACTGTTTTTT. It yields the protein CASSFLRGRNEKLFF.

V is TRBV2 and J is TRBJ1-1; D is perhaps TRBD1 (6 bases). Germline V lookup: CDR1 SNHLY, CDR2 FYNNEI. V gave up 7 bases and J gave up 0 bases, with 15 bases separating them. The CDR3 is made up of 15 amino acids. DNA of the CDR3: TGTGCCAGCAATCTAGGACAGCTTATGAACACTGAAGCTTTCTTT. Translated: CASNLGQLMNTEAFF. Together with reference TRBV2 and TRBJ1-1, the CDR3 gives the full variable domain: EPEVTQTPSHQVTQMGQEVILRCVPISNHLYFYWYRQILGQKVEFLVSFYNNEISEKSEIFDDQFSVERPDGSNFTLKIRSTKLEDSAMYFCASNLGQLMNTEAFFGQGTRLTVV.

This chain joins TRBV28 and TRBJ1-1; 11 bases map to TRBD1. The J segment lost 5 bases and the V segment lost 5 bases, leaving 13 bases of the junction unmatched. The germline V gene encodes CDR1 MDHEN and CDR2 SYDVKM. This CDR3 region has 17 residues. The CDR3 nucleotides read TGTGCCAGCAGTCGCTCGGGACAGGGGGAGTCCGGAACTGAAGCTTTCTTT. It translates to CASSRSGQGESGTEAFF.

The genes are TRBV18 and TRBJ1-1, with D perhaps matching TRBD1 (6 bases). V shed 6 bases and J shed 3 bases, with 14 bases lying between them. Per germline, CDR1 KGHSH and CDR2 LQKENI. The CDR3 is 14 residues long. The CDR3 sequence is CASSHTGTDTEAFF. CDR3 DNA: TGTGCCAGCTCCCATACAGGGACGGACACTGAAGCTTTCTTT.

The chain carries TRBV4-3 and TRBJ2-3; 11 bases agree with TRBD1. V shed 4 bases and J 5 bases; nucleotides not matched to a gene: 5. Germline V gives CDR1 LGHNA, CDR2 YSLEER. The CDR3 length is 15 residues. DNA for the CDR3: TGCGCCAGCAGCCCCGGCGGGACAGGGGGAGATACGCAGTATTTT. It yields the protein CASSPGGTGGDTQYF.

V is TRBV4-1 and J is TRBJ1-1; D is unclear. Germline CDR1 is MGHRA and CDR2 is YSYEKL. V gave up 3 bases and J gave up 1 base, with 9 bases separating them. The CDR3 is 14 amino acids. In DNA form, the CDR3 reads TGCGCCAGCAGCCAGGCGACGGGGAACACTGAAGCTTTCTTT. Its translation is CASSQATGNTEAFF.

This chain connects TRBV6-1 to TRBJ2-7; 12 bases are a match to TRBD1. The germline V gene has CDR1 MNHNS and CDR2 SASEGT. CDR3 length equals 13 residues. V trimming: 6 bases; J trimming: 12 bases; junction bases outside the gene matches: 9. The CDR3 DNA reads TGTGCCAGCAGCCGGGACAGGGGGCGATCAGGGTACTTC. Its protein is CASSRDRGRSGYF.

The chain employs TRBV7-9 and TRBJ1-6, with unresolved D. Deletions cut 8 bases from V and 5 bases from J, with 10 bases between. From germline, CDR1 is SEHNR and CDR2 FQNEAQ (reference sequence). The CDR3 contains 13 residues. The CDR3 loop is CASGSQDNSPLHF. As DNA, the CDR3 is TGTGCCAGCGGATCTCAGGATAATTCACCCCTCCACTTT.

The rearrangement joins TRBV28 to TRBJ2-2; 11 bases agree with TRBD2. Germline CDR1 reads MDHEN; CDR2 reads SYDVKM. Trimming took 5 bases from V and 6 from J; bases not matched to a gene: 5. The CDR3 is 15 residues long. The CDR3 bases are TGTGCCAGCAGTGCCCTAGCGGGGGGCCCCGGGGAGCTGTTTTTT. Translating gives CASSALAGGPGELFF. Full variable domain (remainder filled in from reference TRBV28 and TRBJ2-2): DVKVTQSSRYLVKRTGEKVFLECVQDMDHENMFWYRQDPGLGLRLIYFSYDVKMKEKGDIPEGYSVSREKKERFSLILESASTNQTSMYLCASSALAGGPGELFFGEGSRLTVL.